One and the same sample provided the 11 T cell receptor beta chains below, sequenced in a study of shared clonotypes between healthy human individuals. TCRdb's table, derived via immunoSEQ multiplex PCR, lists solely in-frame clones and lacks some. The table shows millions of clones, with approximately 93% occurring only once. What was sequenced was naive CD4+ T cells from PBMCs. The subset was: CD45RA+ positively selected. These receptors were obtained from a man between 18 and 35 years old in good health. Some clones in this sample may be carry-over from other donors' samples.

This CDR3 is CASSASGFPPFYGYTF. CDR3 nucleotide sequence: TGTGCCAGCAGTGCCTCGGGCTTCCCCCCGTTCTATGGCTACACCTTC. The chain combines TRBV27 with TRBJ1-2, with D unresolved. The V and J ends lost 5 bases and 4 bases respectively, with 20 bases between them. The CDR3 length is 16 residues. The germline gives CDR1 MNHEY, CDR2 SMNVEV (reference sequence).

The chain uses TRBV6-6 and TRBJ2-7, with D possibly TRBD2 on 7 matching bases. V lost 8 bases to trimming and J lost 2 bases, with 10 bases between them. CDR3 length equals 12 residues. From germline, CDR1 is MNHNY and CDR2 SVGAGI (reference sequence). CDR3 bases: TGTGCCAGCCGAGGGGGGGCCTACGAGCAGTACTTC. Encoded protein: CASRGGAYEQYF.

V and J are TRBV16 and TRBJ2-7; D ambiguous. The germline V gene has CDR1 KGHSY and CDR2 FQNENV. The CDR3 is 15 residues long. Between the trimmed V and J ends, which lost 0 bases and 0 bases, there was a span of 9 bases. CDR3 protein: CASSQSFASSYEQYF. The DNA for the CDR3 is TGTGCCAGCAGCCAATCGTTTGCAAGCTCCTACGAGCAGTACTTC.

This clone was seen only once. At one of its ends the junction is not consistent with the germline gene, which may arise from a read error. V and J are TRBV7-2 and TRBJ1-2, with D possibly TRBD1 on 5 matching bases. The CDR3 is made up of 15 amino acids. The germline CDR1 and CDR2 sequences are SGHTA and FQGNSA. The CDR3 DNA reads TGTGCCAGCAGATTAGAGGTAGCAGGGTTCCAAGGCTACACCTTC. Residues: CASRLEVAGFQGYTF.

This clone has just one count. This chain links TRBV7-9 with TRBJ1-4; D is possibly TRBD1 (6 bases). In germline, CDR1 is SEHNR, CDR2 FQNEAQ (reference sequence). The CDR3 runs 15 residues. The V and J ends lost 4 bases and 3 bases respectively, with 12 bases between them. The CDR3 loop reads CASSSDRISNEKLFF. In DNA form, the CDR3 reads TGTGCCAGCAGCTCCGACAGGATATCTAATGAAAAACTGTTTTTT.

The chain couples TRBV18 to TRBJ1-5; D gene ambiguous. Germline V gene data show CDR1 as KGHSH and CDR2 as LQKENI. Trimming removed 0 bases at V and 1 base at J, with 16 bases between. This CDR3 is built from 18 residues. CDR3 sequence reads: CASSPPSVLGRSNQPQHF. CDR3 in DNA: TGTGCCAGCTCACCACCTTCCGTTCTGGGAAGAAGCAATCAGCCCCAGCATTTT.

The rearrangement joins TRBV7-9 to TRBJ2-5; 7 bases agree with TRBD2. The junction had 3 bases not matched to a gene; V was cut back by 4 bases and J by 1 base. Germline CDR1 and CDR2: SEHNR and FQNEAQ (reference sequence). The CDR3 runs to 14 residues. CDR3 DNA sequence: TGTGCCAGCAGCTCCTGGGAGGGCCAAGAGACCCAGTACTTC. Residues: CASSSWEGQETQYF.

The gene calls are TRBV4-1 and TRBJ1-2; D perhaps matches TRBD1 (6 bases). The CDR3 spans 16 residues. Trimming left V 3 bases short and J 2 bases short, with 16 bases between. Germline values: CDR1 MGHRA, CDR2 YSYEKL. CDR3 bases: TGCGCCAGCAGCCAGACCGACAGGACCTCGAACTATGGCTACACCTTC. It codes for CASSQTDRTSNYGYTF.

This chain uses TRBV19 with TRBJ1-1; D unclear. CDR3 length: 14 residues. V was cut by 3 bases and J by 3 bases, with 11 bases left in between. From germline, CDR1 is LNHDA and CDR2 SQIVND (reference sequence). The CDR3 sequence: CASSIAGLDTEAFF. The CDR3 DNA reads as TGTGCCAGTAGTATCGCTGGGTTGGACACTGAAGCTTTCTTT.

CDR3 nucleotide sequence: TGTGCCAGCTCATCCCCGACAGGGCGGGGAGCGAACATTCAGTACTTC. Its translation: CASSSPTGRGANIQYF. The chain combines TRBV18 with TRBJ2-4; D is possibly TRBD1 (7 bases). V lost 5 bases to trimming and J lost 7 bases, with 21 bases between them. From germline, CDR1 is KGHSH and CDR2 LQKENI. This CDR3 spans 16 amino acids.

As to this clone: Other DNA sequences in this specimen translate into the identical CDR3. This chain joins TRBV5-1 and TRBJ1-3, with unresolved D. With 0 bases removed from V and 0 bases from J, the gap between germline ends came to 7 bases. The germline V gene has CDR1 SGHRS and CDR2 YFSETQ. CDR3 length: 15 amino acids. The DNA of the CDR3 is TGCGCCAGCAGCTTGGGAGGTCCCTCTGGAAACACCATATATTTT. Protein: CASSLGGPSGNTIYF.